The source of this TCR beta chain is a study of T cells of healthy individuals. MiXCR was run by TCRdb on the 5' RACE reads, yielding one entry per CDR3 protein. In the table there are about 96,000 distinct CDR3 sequences, about 16% of which are singletons. Trimming removed 0 bases from V and 9 bases from J, with 9 bases in between. The V gene's germline CDR1 is KGHSH and CDR2 LQKENI. The CDR3 has 12 amino acids. This TCR came from a human donor in good health. The chain links TRBV18 to TRBJ2-7; D ambiguous. The CDR3, as DNA: TGTGCCAGCTCACCACCTGGTAATGTGCAGTACTTC. Translating gives CASSPPGNVQYF.